The 26 T cell receptor beta chains below come from one sample, sequenced in a study of shared clonotypes between healthy human individuals. TCRdb's copy holds only in-frame clones and misses some; the assay was immunoSEQ multiplex PCR. The sample has roughly 1,100,000 clones, about 75% seen once. The sample comprised memory CD4+ T cells sorted from blood. Regarding subset: CD45RA-negative fraction. The source is a man between 18 and 29 years old in good health.

A note on this clone: The same CDR3 can be traced to other DNA sequences in this sample. V usage is TRBV10-3 and J usage is TRBJ2-1, with 12 bases matching TRBD2. CDR3 length equals 15 residues. The ends lost 5 bases at V and 4 bases at J; junction bases unmatched: 3. Germline V gene data show CDR1 as ENHRY and CDR2 as SYGVKD. CDR3 sequence: CAISSLAGGYNEQFF. For the CDR3, the DNA is TGTGCCATCAGTTCTCTAGCGGGAGGGTACAATGAGCAGTTCTTC.

The J gene is TRBJ1-4, the V gene TRBV5-4; D is undetermined. Germline CDR1 SGHNT, CDR2 YYREEE (reference sequence). Trimming left V 0 bases short and J 3 bases short, with 6 bases between. The CDR3 length is 14 residues. Here the CDR3 reads CASSLDGANEKLFF. The CDR3 DNA follows: TGTGCCAGCAGCTTGGATGGGGCTAATGAAAAACTGTTTTTT. Using reference TRBV5-4 and TRBJ1-4 for the parts outside the CDR3, the full variable domain is ETGVTQSPTHLIKTRGQQVTLRCSSQSGHNTVSWYQQALGQGPQFIFQYYREEENGRGNFPPRFSGLQFPNYSSELNVNALELDDSALYLCASSLDGANEKLFFGSGTQLSVL.

CDR3 sequence reads: CASSLSQNTGELFF. CDR3 in DNA: TGTGCCAGCAGCTTATCACAGAACACCGGGGAGCTGTTTTTT. The chain employs TRBV7-3 and TRBJ2-2; D remains ambiguous. Germline CDR1 SGHTA, CDR2 FQGTGA. V was pared by 2 bases and J by 1 base, with 5 bases between. There are 14 residues in the CDR3.

The gene calls are TRBV30 and TRBJ2-3; TRBD2 matches at 7 bases. The V and J ends lost 0 bases and 0 bases, in that order; junction bases with no gene match: 3. The germline CDR1 and CDR2 sequences are GTSNPN and SVGIG (reference sequence). The CDR3 has 15 amino acids. The CDR3 reads CAWSVAGLSTDTQYF. The CDR3 DNA is TGTGCCTGGAGTGTAGCGGGGCTAAGCACAGATACGCAGTATTTT.

The CDR3 spells CASSESGGFSGNTIYF. DNA for the CDR3: TGTGCCAGCAGTGAATCCGGGGGGTTCTCTGGAAACACCATATATTTT. The V call is TRBV2, the J call TRBJ1-3, with a possible D match to TRBD1 (5 bases). This CDR3 comprises 16 residues. V lost 2 bases to trimming and J lost 0 bases, with 11 bases between them. Looked up from germline, CDR1 is SNHLY and CDR2 is FYNNEI.

The sample holds a few counts of this clone. The chain couples TRBV2 to TRBJ2-5; 9 bases are a match to TRBD2. This CDR3 spans 14 amino acids. CDR1 is SNHLY and CDR2 is FYNNEI in the germline V gene. V trimming: 7 bases; J trimming: 5 bases; junction bases outside the gene matches: 8. CDR3 region: CASKGGGAFETQYF. The CDR3 DNA reads TGTGCCAGCAAGGGCGGGGGGGCCTTCGAGACCCAGTACTTC.

This clone came up a few times. V and J are TRBV19 and TRBJ2-2; weak D call: TRBD2 (6 bases). Between the trimmed V and J ends, which lost 2 bases and 3 bases, there was a span of 13 bases. Germline assignment: CDR1 LNHDA and CDR2 SQIVND (reference sequence). CDR3 length: 16 residues. CDR3 amino acids: CASSIRLAKDTGELFF. The CDR3 bases are TGTGCCAGTAGTATACGGCTAGCGAAGGACACCGGGGAGCTGTTTTTT. Drawing the rest from reference TRBV19 and TRBJ2-2, the complete variable domain is DGGITQSPKYLFRKEGQNVTLSCEQNLNHDAMYWYRQDPGQGLRLIYYSQIVNDFQKGDIAEGYSVSREKKESFPLTVTSAQKNPTAFYLCASSIRLAKDTGELFFGEGSRLTVL.

This clone was detected only once. The gene calls are TRBV7-2 and TRBJ2-5, with a possible D match to TRBD1 (6 bases). The CDR3 loop spans 13 amino acids. Per the germline V gene, CDR1 is SGHTA and CDR2 is FQGNSA. Trimming pared 2 bases from V and 5 bases from J, leaving 9 bases between. The CDR3: CASSLKQGETQYF. CDR3 DNA sequence: TGTGCCAGCAGCTTAAAACAGGGCGAGACCCAGTACTTC.

The chain carries TRBV4-3 and TRBJ2-1; D tentatively reads TRBD1 or TRBD2 (5 bases each). Trimming shortened V by 0 bases and J by 8 bases, and 11 bases separated the two germline ends. The germline V gene encodes CDR1 LGHNA and CDR2 YSLEER. This CDR3 is 14 amino acids long. CDR3: CASSQDLRDDEQFF. The CDR3 DNA follows: TGCGCCAGCAGCCAAGATCTCCGGGACGATGAGCAGTTCTTC.

This clone was recorded once. The same CDR3 is also encoded by other DNA sequences in this sample. The rearrangement joins TRBV15 to TRBJ1-4; 8 bases map to TRBD1. With V trimmed by 0 bases and J by 7 bases, 4 bases remained unmatched. The CDR3 consists of 15 residues. Germline loops: CDR1 LNHNV, CDR2 YYDKDF (reference sequence). This CDR3 reads CATSREDRGGEKLFF. The CDR3 coding sequence is TGTGCCACCAGCAGAGAAGACAGGGGAGGTGAAAAACTGTTTTTT.

This clone was seen only a few times. The chain recombines TRBV7-9 with TRBJ2-5; 7 bases are shared with TRBD2. The CDR3 runs 15 residues. V shed 5 bases, J shed 5 bases, and the junction held 11 bases outside the gene matches. CDR1 and CDR2 from the germline V gene are SEHNR and FQNEAQ (reference sequence). The CDR3 nucleotides are TGTGCCAGCAGCAACGGCGGGGGAATTATGGAGACCCAGTACTTC. This codes for CASSNGGGIMETQYF. The whole variable domain, remainder taken from reference TRBV7-9 and TRBJ2-5, is DTGVSQNPRHKITKRGQNVTFRCDPISEHNRLYWYRQTLGQGPEFLTYFQNEAQLEKSRLLSDRFSAERPKGSFSTLEIQRTEQGDSAMYLCASSNGGGIMETQYFGPGTRLLVL.

This clone has only a few counts. This chain uses TRBV6-6 with TRBJ2-2, with TRBD2 as a possible D gene (6 bases). CDR3 length: 13 residues. CDR1 is MNHNY, CDR2 SVGAGI, per germline (reference sequence). The V end lost 3 bases, the J end lost 5 bases, and 7 bases lay between the germline ends. The CDR3 region is CASSYRETGELFF. In nucleotides, the CDR3 is TGTGCCAGCAGTTATCGGGAGACCGGGGAGCTGTTTTTT.

The genes are TRBV29-1 and TRBJ2-7, with 10 nucleotides matching TRBD1. The germline CDR1 and CDR2 sequences are SQVTM and ANQGSEA. The CDR3 sequence is 13 residues long. J was trimmed by 3 bases and V by 6 bases; bases with no gene match: 5. In nucleotides, the CDR3 is TGCAGCGTAACCGGGACAGGGGACTACGAGCAGTACTTC. Encoded protein: CSVTGTGDYEQYF.

The chain uses TRBV4-1 and TRBJ2-7; TRBD1 agrees at 11 bases. Germline trimming cut 3 bases from V and 6 bases from J; bases unmatched to any gene: 7. The CDR3 sequence is 15 residues long. CDR1 and CDR2 from the germline V gene are MGHRA and YSYEKL. DNA for the CDR3: TGCGCCAGCAGCCATCCCGGGACAGGGGGTGGCGAGCAGTACTTC. It codes for CASSHPGTGGGEQYF.

V gene TRBV19 combines with J gene TRBJ2-7; 9 nucleotides match TRBD2. Per the germline V gene, CDR1 is LNHDA and CDR2 is SQIVND (reference sequence). V trimming: 1 base; J trimming: 1 base; junction bases outside the gene matches: 2. The CDR3 has 15 amino acids. The CDR3 here is CASSIASGMSYEQYF. As DNA, the CDR3 is TGTGCCAGTAGTATAGCTAGCGGGATGTCCTACGAGCAGTACTTC.

The chain has TRBV18 and TRBJ2-1; maybe TRBD2 (6 bases). Germline V gives CDR1 KGHSH, CDR2 LQKENI. The length of the CDR3 is 19 residues. V was trimmed by 2 bases and J by 5 bases, leaving 25 bases between them. This CDR3 is CASSPTLVGSGPNNNEQFF. CDR3 DNA sequence: TGTGCCAGCTCACCAACCCTAGTGGGTAGCGGACCAAATAACAATGAGCAGTTCTTC.

J is TRBJ1-4 and V is TRBV12-5; D ambiguous. Germline V gives CDR1 LGHNT, CDR2 FRNRAP. The CDR3 spans 14 residues. The ends were cut back, 4 bases at V and 0 bases at J, with 6 bases in the middle. CDR3 nucleotide sequence: TGTGCTAGTGGTTCTCAACCAACTAATGAAAAACTGTTTTTT. Its protein is CASGSQPTNEKLFF.

This CDR3 is CASSFGREIRQPQHF. The DNA of the CDR3 is TGTGCCAGCAGTTTTGGCAGGGAGATTCGTCAGCCCCAGCATTTT. This chain connects TRBV27 to TRBJ1-5, with D possibly matching TRBD1 (5 bases). The CDR3 length is 15 residues. Trimming shortened V by 3 bases and J by 6 bases, and 15 bases separated the two germline ends. CDR1 and CDR2 from the germline V gene are MNHEY and SMNVEV (reference sequence).

The chain joins TRBV6-5 to TRBJ2-7; D tentatively reads TRBD1 or TRBD2 (6 bases each). This CDR3 comprises 13 residues. In germline, CDR1 is MNHEY, CDR2 SVGAGI. Trimming shortened V by 3 bases and J by 8 bases, and 14 bases separated the two germline ends. The CDR3 nucleotides read TGTGCCAGCAGTTATGGTCAGGGGAGGCAGCAGTACTTC. Translation gives CASSYGQGRQQYF.

V usage is TRBV5-1 and J usage is TRBJ2-3; 10 bases line up with TRBD2. The CDR3 extends over 16 amino acids. V shed 5 bases, J shed 4 bases, and the junction held 10 bases outside the gene matches. Germline V lookup: CDR1 SGHRS, CDR2 YFSETQ. CDR3 protein: CASRLRSGGAADTQYF. CDR3 DNA sequence: TGCGCCAGCAGACTAAGGAGCGGGGGGGCCGCAGATACGCAGTATTTT.

The chain links TRBV7-3 to TRBJ2-7; perhaps D is TRBD1 or TRBD2 (6 bases each). From germline, CDR1 is SGHTA and CDR2 FQGTGA. Trimming removed 2 bases from V and 3 bases from J, with 11 bases in between. This CDR3 is built from 14 residues. CDR3 protein: CASSLQGGGYEQYF. For the CDR3, the DNA is TGTGCCAGCAGCTTACAAGGAGGGGGCTACGAGCAGTACTTC.

This sequence joins TRBV25-1 and TRBJ2-3, with a tentative D call TRBD2 (6 bases). The CDR3 spans 14 residues. In germline, CDR1 is MGHDK, CDR2 SYGVNS. The V gene lost 8 bases and the J gene lost 0 bases, with 12 bases spanning the gap. CDR3 DNA: TGTGCCAGCGGGACTTCCCGTAGCACAGATACGCAGTATTTT. Translated: CASGTSRSTDTQYF.

The genes are TRBV6-6 and TRBJ1-1; 7 bases map to TRBD1. V lost 4 bases, J lost 5 bases, and 10 bases stayed unmatched. This CDR3 spans 15 amino acids. The germline V gene has CDR1 MNHNY and CDR2 SVGAGI (reference sequence). This chain's CDR3 is CASSSQQGSQTEAFF. CDR3 in DNA: TGTGCCAGCAGTTCCCAACAGGGGAGCCAAACTGAAGCTTTCTTT.

The chain employs TRBV6-5 and TRBJ1-3; 8 positions match TRBD1. This CDR3 has 16 amino acids. V gave up 0 bases and J gave up 4 bases; unmatched junction bases: 5. Germline lookup yields CDR1 MNHEY and CDR2 SVGAGI. The CDR3 DNA is TGTGCCAGCAGTTACTCCCGGACAGGGACGGGAAACACCATATATTTT. This gives the protein CASSYSRTGTGNTIYF.

On this clone: Relative to the germline gene, one junction end is altered; a read error may explain this. This chain connects TRBV6-5 to TRBJ1-2, with a possible D match to TRBD1 (6 bases). This CDR3 has 14 residues. CDR1 and CDR2 from the germline V gene are MNHEY and SVGAGI. Here the CDR3 DNA reads TGTGCCAGCAGTTACCAGGGGTTTCCTTCCCCCTTCTTCTTC. This translates into CASSYQGFPSPFFF.

The genes are TRBV11-1 and TRBJ2-2; no reliable D call. The CDR3 totals 15 residues. V shed 0 bases and J shed 4 bases, with 9 bases lying between them. Germline values: CDR1 SGHAT, CDR2 FQDESV (reference sequence). As DNA, the CDR3 is TGTGCCAGCAGCTTAGCCTCTGCCATCACCGGGGAGCTGTTTTTT. This gives the protein CASSLASAITGELFF. Drawing the rest from reference TRBV11-1 and TRBJ2-2, the complete variable domain is EAEVAQSPRYKITEKSQAVAFWCDPISGHATLYWYRQILGQGPELLVQFQDESVVDDSQLPKDRFSAERLKGVDSTLKIQPAELGDSAMYLCASSLASAITGELFFGEGSRLTVL.